This T cell receptor beta chain derives from a study of T cell clones after liver transplantation. TCRdb keeps only in-frame clones here, not all; method: immunoSEQ multiplex PCR. Among approximately 71,000 clones listed, around 92% were seen once. With 5 bases removed from V and 1 base from J, the gap between germline ends came to 19 bases. Germline lookup yields CDR1 SGHVS and CDR2 FNYEAQ. This CDR3 comprises 17 residues. This TCR was sampled from a human patient who received a liver transplant. Some T cells here may be from the graft donor. This chain connects TRBV7-6 to TRBJ2-3, with TRBD2 as a possible D gene (5 bases). The input for sequencing was CD4+ T cells from blood, taken approximately 25 months after liver transplant. Here the CDR3 DNA reads TGTGCCAGCAGCCGACGCGCGAGCACTAGGGGCACAGATACGCAGTATTTT. Translated, it gives CASSRRASTRGTDTQYF.